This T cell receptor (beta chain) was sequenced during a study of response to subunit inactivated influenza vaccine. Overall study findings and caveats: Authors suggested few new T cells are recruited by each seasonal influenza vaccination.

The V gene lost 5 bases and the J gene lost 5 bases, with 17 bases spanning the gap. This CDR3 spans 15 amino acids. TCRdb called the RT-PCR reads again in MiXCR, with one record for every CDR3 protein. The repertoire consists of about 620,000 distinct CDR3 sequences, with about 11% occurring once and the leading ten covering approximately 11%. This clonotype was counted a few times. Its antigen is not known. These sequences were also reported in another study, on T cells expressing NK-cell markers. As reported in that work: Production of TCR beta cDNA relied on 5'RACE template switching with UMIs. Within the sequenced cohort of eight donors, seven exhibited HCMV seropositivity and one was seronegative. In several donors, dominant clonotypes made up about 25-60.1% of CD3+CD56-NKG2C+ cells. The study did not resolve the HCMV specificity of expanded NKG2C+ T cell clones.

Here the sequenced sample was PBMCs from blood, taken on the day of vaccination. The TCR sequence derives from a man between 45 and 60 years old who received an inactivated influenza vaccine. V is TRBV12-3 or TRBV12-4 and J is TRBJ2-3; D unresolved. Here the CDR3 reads CASSKSLGWGDTQYF. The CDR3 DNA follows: TGTGCCAGCAGTAAAAGTTTAGGTTGGGGAGATACGCAGTATTTT.